This T cell receptor (beta chain) was sequenced during a study of T cells in Graves' hyperthyroidism and ophthalmopathy. Study-level results: The authors' 13 V-J model separated ophthalmopathy from stable hyperthyroidism. Most clonotypes expanded in the thyroid (above 0.001) were also present in blood.

Diagnoses were made from clinical symptoms, serum measures (thyroxine and TRAb), thyroid ultrasound and orbital computed tomography. Germline V gives CDR1 SGHRS, CDR2 YFSETQ. The CDR3 totals 19 residues. J was trimmed by 1 base and V by 1 base; bases with no gene match: 10. It was RNA transcripts that yielded the amplified TCR beta CDR3 regions. The HTBI primer set was used in a first-round RT-PCR of the TCR CDR3. TCRdb re-called the multiplex PCR reads with MiXCR, one entry per CDR3 protein. The sample lists 620,000 or so distinct CDR3 sequences; roughly 15% were seen once. In its sample, this clonotype was seen a few times. Its antigen is not known.

This sequence was found in a woman between 45 and 65 years old with Graves' ophthalmopathy. Sequencing used blood. The chain uses TRBV5-1 and TRBJ2-3; 12 bases are shared with TRBD2. The CDR3 loop reads CASSLYRLAGGVGTDTQYF. The CDR3 DNA sequence: TGCGCCAGCAGCTTGTATCGGCTAGCGGGAGGGGTTGGCACAGATACGCAGTATTTT.